These T cell receptor beta chains were read from a single sample in a study of identical twins. TCRdb reanalysed the 5' RACE reads using MiXCR and keeps one entry per CDR3 protein. The sample includes hundreds of thousands of distinct CDR3 sequences, roughly 12% seen only once; the top ten take roughly 1.6%. Another study also made use of these data, one on yellow fever vaccine responses in identical twins.

Sequencing was carried out using PBMCs. All receptors come from a woman younger than 30 in good health. The CDR3 runs from the conserved cysteine through the conserved F or W. A D gene is named only where the DNA matches it firmly. The listing skips clone size in some rows; elsewhere it reads once, few, many or a size class.

>TRBV19|TRBJ1-6|TRBD1|-
CATRLADRQTSPLHF
TGTGCCACCCGATTGGCGGACAGGCAGACTTCACCCCTCCACTTT
>TRBV24-1|TRBJ2-1|TRBD1|few
CATSEINRGSSYNEQFF
TGTGCCACCAGTGAAATTAACAGGGGCTCTTCCTACAATGAGCAGTTCTTC
>TRBV29-1|TRBJ2-1|TRBD2|few
CSVETAGGPLGGEQFF
TGCAGCGTTGAGACTGCGGGAGGGCCCTTGGGTGGTGAGCAGTTCTTC
>TRBV13|TRBJ2-3|TRBD2|-
CASSKQVAGGTDTQYF
TGTGCCAGCAGCAAACAAGTAGCGGGGGGCACAGATACGCAGTATTTT
>TRBV6-1|TRBJ1-2|TRBD1|few
CASSEDGTGSYGGYTF
TGTGCCAGCAGTGAAGACGGGACAGGGAGTTATGGGGGCTACACCTTC
>TRBV20-1|TRBJ2-2|-|few
CSAPNRRETGGELFF
TGCAGTGCCCCCAACCGTAGGGAGACGGGCGGGGAGCTGTTTTTT
>TRBV11-2|TRBJ2-1|TRBD2|few
CASLAGVYNEQFF
TGTGCCAGCTTAGCGGGAGTGTACAATGAGCAGTTCTTC
>TRBV5-1|TRBJ2-3|TRBD1|-
CATARGQKTGVGTDTQYF
TGCGCCACCGCAAGGGGGCAAAAAACCGGTGTGGGCACAGATACGCAGTATTTT
>TRBV12-3/TRBV12-4|TRBJ1-5|-|-
CASSVVGFQPQHF
TGTGCCAGCAGTGTTGTGGGTTTCCAGCCCCAGCATTTT
>TRBV27|TRBJ1-6|-|once
CASSYGATYSPLHF
TGTGCCAGCAGTTACGGGGCCACTTATTCACCCCTCCACTTT
>TRBV7-6|TRBJ2-5|-|-
CASSLQGHQETQYF
TGTGCCAGCAGCTTACAGGGACATCAAGAGACCCAGTACTTC
>TRBV28|TRBJ2-5|TRBD1|many
CASDRGGQTQYF
TGTGCCAGTGACAGGGGCGGTCAGACCCAGTACTTC
>TRBV2|TRBJ2-7|-|few
CASSVGGKYEQYF
TGTGCCAGCAGTGTCGGGGGAAAGTACGAGCAGTACTTC
>TRBV28|TRBJ1-2|-|-
CASSKAPTRQILYGYTF
TGTGCCAGCAGTAAGGCTCCGACCAGACAGATCCTGTATGGCTACACCTTC
>TRBV11-1|TRBJ1-6|TRBD1|-
CASSDRQGSNSPLHF
TGTGCCAGCAGCGACCGACAGGGAAGTAATTCACCCCTCCACTTT
>TRBV28|TRBJ1-1|TRBD1|few
CASSLFTPPGQRNTEAFF
TGTGCCAGCAGTTTATTCACCCCACCGGGACAGAGGAACACTGAAGCTTTCTTT
>TRBV7-6|TRBJ2-7|TRBD2|few
CASSFLAGGADEQYF
TGTGCCAGCAGCTTTCTAGCGGGAGGGGCGGACGAGCAGTACTTC
>TRBV10-3|TRBJ2-3|TRBD2|-
CAISASGNTDTQYF
TGTGCCATCAGTGCCAGCGGGAACACAGATACGCAGTATTTT
>TRBV4-2|TRBJ2-5|TRBD2|few
CASSRRLAGVETQYF
TGTGCCAGCAGCCGCCGACTAGCGGGAGTAGAGACCCAGTACTTC
>TRBV3-1|TRBJ2-7|TRBD2|few
CASSQAWTSGLGAYEQYF
TGTGCCAGCAGCCAAGCGTGGACTAGCGGGTTGGGGGCCTACGAGCAGTACTTC
>TRBV10-3|TRBJ2-7|-|few
CAIRGSGERVEQYF
TGTGCCATCAGGGGGTCGGGGGAGCGGGTCGAGCAGTACTTC
>TRBV12-3/TRBV12-4|TRBJ2-2|-|many
CASSGGTGELFF
TGTGCCAGCTCGGGTGGCACCGGGGAGCTGTTTTTT
>TRBV5-1|TRBJ1-1|-|many
CASSSQGLRDTEAFF
TGCGCCAGCAGCTCTCAGGGGCTTCGGGACACTGAAGCTTTCTTT
>TRBV5-1|TRBJ2-5|-|-
CASSEGTSQETQYF
TGCGCCAGCAGCGAAGGGACGTCGCAAGAGACCCAGTACTTC
>TRBV12-3/TRBV12-4|TRBJ2-7|-|few
CASSFEQGPYEQYF
TGTGCCAGCAGTTTTGAGCAGGGCCCCTACGAGCAGTACTTC
>TRBV7-8|TRBJ1-6|-|-
CASSPGKSTLHF
TGTGCCAGCAGCCCAGGGAAAAGCACCCTCCACTTT
>TRBV2|TRBJ1-6|-|-
CASSEELSPLHF
TGTGCCAGCAGTGAGGAGTTATCACCCCTCCACTTT
>TRBV2|TRBJ1-3|-|-
CASSGAELSGNTIYF
TGTGCCAGCAGTGGGGCAGAGCTCTCTGGAAACACCATATATTTT
>TRBV4-1|TRBJ1-5|TRBD1|-
CASSQLTGLGQPQHF
TGCGCCAGCAGCCAACTGACAGGGCTTGGTCAGCCCCAGCATTTT
>TRBV19|TRBJ2-3|TRBD2|-
CASSKLPSGSTDTQYF
TGTGCCAGTAGCAAACTACCTAGCGGGAGCACAGATACGCAGTATTTT
>TRBV2|TRBJ1-5|-|many
CASSGEGVGQPQHF
TGTGCCAGCAGTGGTGAGGGGGTCGGACAGCCCCAGCATTTT
>TRBV7-9|TRBJ2-1|TRBD1|-
CATRTGGLNEQFF
TGTGCCACCAGGACAGGGGGACTCAATGAGCAGTTCTTC
>TRBV10-3|TRBJ2-5|TRBD2|few
CAISEFLRDEREKETQYF
TGTGCCATCAGTGAGTTTCTTAGGGACGAGCGGGAGAAAGAGACCCAGTACTTC
>TRBV7-2|TRBJ2-1|-|many
CASSPRGDEQFF
TGTGCCAGCAGCCCCAGGGGAGATGAGCAGTTCTTC
>TRBV5-6|TRBJ2-1|-|many
CASTLAEGSSYNEQFF
TGTGCCAGCACCCTGGCGGAGGGGAGCTCCTACAATGAGCAGTTCTTC
>TRBV29-1|TRBJ2-1|-|-
CSVEQPTGSPYNEQFF
TGCAGCGTTGAACAACCTACAGGGAGTCCCTACAATGAGCAGTTCTTC
>TRBV6-5|TRBJ1-2|-|many
CASSYKGNYGYTF
TGTGCCAGCAGTTACAAAGGGAACTATGGCTACACCTTC
>TRBV5-6|TRBJ2-1|-|-
CASSLEGGPITNNEQFF
TGTGCCAGCAGCTTGGAGGGCGGGCCCATCACTAACAATGAGCAGTTCTTC
>TRBV20-1|TRBJ1-1|-|-
CSAGVSDSMNTEAFF
TGCAGTGCTGGGGTTTCGGACAGTATGAACACTGAAGCTTTCTTT
>TRBV7-8|TRBJ2-5|TRBD2|-
CASSKIAGGVETQYF
TGTGCCAGCAGCAAAATAGCTGGGGGGGTGGAGACCCAGTACTTC
>TRBV24-1|TRBJ2-1|TRBD2|many
CATSEAGSLSYNEQFF
TGTGCCACCAGTGAAGCGGGAAGTTTATCCTACAATGAGCAGTTCTTC
>TRBV12-3/TRBV12-4|TRBJ2-5|-|many
CASSLISQETQYF
TGTGCCAGCAGTTTGATTAGTCAGGAGACCCAGTACTTC
>TRBV7-9|TRBJ2-7|TRBD1|few
CASSRRDRGNYEQYF
TGTGCCAGCAGCCGCCGGGACAGGGGGAATTACGAGCAGTACTTC
>TRBV6-5|TRBJ2-5|-|few
CASSYWSPRPAETQYF
TGTGCCAGCAGTTATTGGAGTCCCAGACCAGCAGAGACCCAGTACTTC
>TRBV3-1|TRBJ1-1|-|many
CASSPRGTANTEAFF
TGTGCCAGCAGCCCGAGGGGGACTGCGAACACTGAAGCTTTCTTT
>TRBV28|TRBJ1-1|-|many
CASSLSLEAFF
TGTGCCAGCAGTTTAAGCCTTGAAGCTTTCTTT
>TRBV20-1|TRBJ2-2|-|few
CSARPGGSDTGELFF
TGCAGTGCTAGACCCGGGGGTTCAGACACCGGGGAGCTGTTTTTT
>TRBV20-1|TRBJ2-7|TRBD1|-
CSARSGTGRYEQYF
TGCAGTGCTAGATCCGGGACAGGGCGGTACGAGCAGTACTTC
>TRBV12-3/TRBV12-4|TRBJ1-5|TRBD1|many
CASSRTGSNQPQHF
TGTGCCAGCAGCCGGACAGGAAGTAATCAGCCCCAGCATTTT
>TRBV27|TRBJ1-6|-|few
CASSWTNSPLHF
TGTGCCAGCAGTTGGACTAATTCACCCCTCCACTTT
>TRBV28|TRBJ2-2|-|-
CASSLGPLAPFGGELFF
TGTGCCAGCAGTTTGGGGCCACTAGCCCCCTTTGGCGGGGAGCTGTTTTTT
>TRBV19|TRBJ2-2|-|once
CASSMAGALPGELFF
TGTGCCAGTAGTATGGCGGGGGCTTTACCCGGGGAGCTGTTTTTT
>TRBV14|TRBJ1-1|-|-
CASSHLDGGNTEAFF
TGTGCCAGCAGCCACCTGGACGGCGGGAACACTGAAGCTTTCTTT
>TRBV24-1|TRBJ1-1|-|many
CATSERQGGYTEAFF
TGTGCCACCAGTGAACGTCAGGGAGGGTACACTGAAGCTTTCTTT